One and the same sample provided the 14 T cell receptor beta chains below, sequenced in a study of blood T cell repertoires in COVID-19. Assay used: immunoSEQ multiplex PCR; TCRdb lists only in-frame clones, some missing. Among 40,000 or so clones listed, 89% were seen once. The sample comprised peripheral blood. These receptors were obtained from a human donor in a cohort sampled during active COVID-19.

V gene TRBV5-6 combines with J gene TRBJ1-1, with 7 nucleotides matching TRBD1. This CDR3 is 15 amino acids long. Unmatched junction bases numbered 7, after V lost 3 bases and J lost 2 bases. The germline V gene encodes CDR1 SGHDT and CDR2 YYEEEE. The CDR3 region has the DNA TGTGCCAGCAGCTCCATTGACAGGGAAAACACTGAAGCTTTCTTT. Translated: CASSSIDRENTEAFF.

The rearrangement uses TRBV7-8 and TRBJ2-1, with 11 bases fitting TRBD1. V gave up 5 bases and J gave up 9 bases; unmatched junction bases: 3. This CDR3 is built from 13 residues. CDR1 and CDR2 from the germline V gene are SGHVS and FQNEAQ. CDR3 in DNA: TGTGCCAGCAGCCCAGGGACAGGGGGTGAGCAGTTCTTC. This sequence encodes CASSPGTGGEQFF.

This sequence joins TRBV11-2 and TRBJ2-7; D might be TRBD1 (6 bases). V gave up 0 bases and J gave up 2 bases, with 20 bases separating them. The length of the CDR3 is 18 residues. Germline CDR1 SGHAT, CDR2 FQNNGV. CDR3 bases: TGTGCCAGCAGCTTAGAGAGGTTTCAGACAGGCCACCCCTACGAGCAGTACTTC. Its protein product is CASSLERFQTGHPYEQYF.

The CDR3 region has the DNA TGTGCCAGCAGCTTGACAAGCTCTGGGGCCAACGTCCTGACTTTC. It specifies CASSLTSSGANVLTF. J is TRBJ2-6 and V is TRBV11-2; D is unresolved. V gave up 3 bases and J gave up 0 bases, with 6 bases separating them. Germline V gene sequence: CDR1 SGHAT, CDR2 FQNNGV. The CDR3 length is 15 residues.

The rearrangement links TRBV7-9 to TRBJ2-7; 7 nucleotides agree with TRBD2. Germline CDR1 is SEHNR and CDR2 is FQNEAQ (reference sequence). The CDR3 spans 15 residues. V shed 5 bases and J 5 bases; nucleotides not matched to a gene: 12. Here the CDR3 DNA reads TGTGCCAGCAGCACCGTCTTGGGGGGGAAGGACGAGCAGTACTTC. Translating it yields CASSTVLGGKDEQYF.

V and J are TRBV18 and TRBJ2-7; 9 positions match TRBD2. The trim removed 3 bases at V and 2 bases at J, leaving 8 bases unmatched. Germline V lookup: CDR1 KGHSH, CDR2 LQKENI. CDR3 length: 16 amino acids. CDR3 region: CASSPAGGTTPYEQYF. Written as DNA, the CDR3 is TGTGCCAGCTCACCTGCGGGGGGGACAACCCCCTACGAGCAGTACTTC.

The chain employs TRBV29-1 and TRBJ2-7; TRBD1 is a possible D gene (6 bases). The V end lost 4 bases, the J end lost 2 bases, and 9 bases lay between the germline ends. The CDR3 length is 12 residues. Germline loops: CDR1 SQVTM, CDR2 ANQGSEA. CDR3 DNA sequence: TGCAGCGTTGGGACAGAAACCTACGAGCAGTACTTC. Encoded protein: CSVGTETYEQYF.

The J gene is TRBJ1-1, the V gene TRBV27, with D tentatively TRBD1 (5 bases). Germline CDR1 reads MNHEY; CDR2 reads SMNVEV (reference sequence). The CDR3 is 14 amino acids. The germline V and J ends were trimmed by 7 bases and 1 base, with 13 bases remaining between them. This CDR3 reads CASTKGPPNTEAFF. The CDR3 coding sequence is TGTGCCAGCACCAAGGGGCCTCCGAACACTGAAGCTTTCTTT.

The genes are TRBV29-1 and TRBJ1-3; D is uncertain. V shed 6 bases and J shed 6 bases, with 9 bases lying between them. Per the germline V gene, CDR1 is SQVTM and CDR2 is ANQGSEA. This CDR3 has 11 residues. CDR3 protein: CSVREENTIYF. CDR3 coding DNA: TGCAGCGTCCGGGAGGAAAACACCATATATTTT.

The chain couples TRBV18 to TRBJ1-2; D is ambiguous. The germline V gene encodes CDR1 KGHSH and CDR2 LQKENI. With 5 bases removed from V and 1 base from J, the gap between germline ends came to 11 bases. CDR3 size: 14 residues. CDR3 in amino acids: CASSSDRVNYGYTF. The CDR3 DNA is TGTGCCAGCTCATCAGACCGGGTTAACTATGGCTACACCTTC.

The chain combines TRBV6-5 with TRBJ2-7, with 7 bases that match TRBD1. The CDR3 extends over 13 amino acids. From germline, CDR1 is MNHEY and CDR2 SVGAGI. V shed 7 bases and J 3 bases; nucleotides not matched to a gene: 6. Written as DNA, the CDR3 is TGTGCCAGCAAACAGGGACAGAACTACGAGCAGTACTTC. Its translation is CASKQGQNYEQYF.

The rearrangement uses TRBV12-3 or TRBV12-4 and TRBJ1-3, with D perhaps matching TRBD1 (5 bases). The length of the CDR3 is 12 residues. V lost 6 bases, J lost 8 bases, and 11 bases lay in between. CDR3 region: CASSNPGDTIYF. The CDR3 DNA is TGTGCCAGCAGCAATCCGGGGGACACCATATATTTT.

The chain uses TRBV6-5 and TRBJ2-7; TRBD1 matches 9 bases. This CDR3 spans 15 amino acids. Germline CDR1 is MNHEY and CDR2 is SVGAGI. V lost 6 bases and J lost 0; bases outside the gene matches: 6. The CDR3 DNA is TGTGCCAGCAGAGGGGGACAGGGAAACTCCTACGAGCAGTACTTC. This codes for CASRGGQGNSYEQYF.

The chain employs TRBV6-5 and TRBJ2-7; a possible D gene is TRBD1 (6 bases). CDR3 size: 15 residues. The germline V and J ends were trimmed by 2 bases and 6 bases, with 17 bases remaining between them. In germline, CDR1 is MNHEY, CDR2 SVGAGI. CDR3 residues: CASSYTRTGLPEQYF. CDR3 in DNA: TGTGCCAGCAGTTACACCCGTACAGGGCTCCCCGAGCAGTACTTC.